This TCR beta chain was sequenced in a study of shared clonotypes between healthy human individuals. General study points: Clonotype sharing among donors was thought likely to change with sequencing depth. Generation probabilities were higher for clonotypes shared across all four sorted-subset donors than for unshared ones. Across subsets, estimated richness was generally greater for naive than for memory populations.

In the authors' workflow: With immunoSEQ giving junction-only sequences and no quality scores, filtering differed. The assay was immunoSEQ multiplex PCR, and TCRdb's table has in-frame clones only and misses some. V, J and clone size were drawn from that table, and D and trimming were deduced from the DNA. The sample yields around 2.1 million clones, 93% seen once. V was trimmed by 0 bases and J by 1 base, leaving 6 bases between them. CDR1 is SGDLS and CDR2 is YYNGEE in the germline V gene. The CDR3 loop spans 14 amino acids. A note on this clone: Its target is unknown. The same CDR3 also results from other DNA sequences found in this sample.

Terminally differentiated effector memory CD45RA+ cells were excluded by CCR7 positive selection of CD45RO-negative cells. The sequence derives from a man aged 18-30 years in good health. Some clones in this sample may be carry-over from other donors' samples. The specimen was naive CD8+ T cells from PBMCs. The chain joins TRBV9 to TRBJ2-3; D uncertain. The CDR3 nucleotides read TGTGCCAGCAGCGTAGCTAAGGGCACAGATACGCAGTATTTT. Its translation is CASSVAKGTDTQYF.